Shown below are 32 T cell receptor beta chains from a single sample sequenced in a study of blood T cell repertoires in COVID-19 (TCRdb year 2020). To prepare the library, the immunoSEQ multiplex PCR assay was applied. TCRdb limited this immuneACCESS table to in-frame rearrangements with V and J called. A share of clones is missing; checked studies link under half to unresolved V genes, and the rest is unexplained. Recorded for this sample are more than 100,000 clones; more than 60% of them occurred a single time. 2.3% of the sample belongs to the ten largest clones. The sequencing sample was made of peripheral blood. Source of these receptors: an older man with acute or convalescent COVID-19.

There are a few counts of this clone. J is TRBJ1-2 and V is TRBV19, with 8 bases fitting TRBD1. The germline gives CDR1 LNHDA, CDR2 SQIVND (reference sequence). The J segment lost 1 base and the V segment lost 7 bases, leaving 11 bases of the junction unmatched. CDR3 length equals 16 residues. This CDR3 is CASNDRGGKGNYGYTF. CDR3 in DNA: TGTGCCAGTAATGACAGGGGTGGAAAAGGTAACTATGGCTACACCTTC.

The chain uses TRBV20-1 and TRBJ1-6, with D perhaps TRBD1 (5 bases). Germline CDR1 DFQATT, CDR2 SNEGSKA (reference sequence). The CDR3 consists of 14 residues. Between the trimmed V and J ends, which lost 3 bases and 7 bases, there was a span of 13 bases. The CDR3 loop is CSASEGRWNSPLHF. In DNA form, the CDR3 reads TGCAGTGCTAGTGAGGGGCGATGGAATTCACCCCTCCACTTT.

This chain links TRBV7-2 with TRBJ2-5, with a possible D match to TRBD2 (5 bases). The CDR3 runs 15 residues. Trimming left V 1 base short and J 5 bases short, with 14 bases between. The V gene's germline CDR1 is SGHTA and CDR2 FQGNSA. The CDR3 DNA reads TGTGCCAGCAGCTTAGTCGCTAGTCGGAGGGAGACCCAGTACTTC. Its protein is CASSLVASRRETQYF.

This clone was recorded once. This rearrangement joins TRBV9 to TRBJ2-2, with D tentatively TRBD1 (5 bases). From germline, CDR1 is SGDLS and CDR2 YYNGEE. The CDR3 contains 18 residues. V dropped 1 base and J dropped 3 bases, with 19 bases sitting between them. The CDR3 protein is CASSVHLGAPGHTGELFF. The DNA for the CDR3 is TGTGCCAGCAGCGTACACCTAGGGGCCCCTGGCCACACCGGGGAGCTGTTTTTT.

V and J are TRBV5-6 and TRBJ2-7, with TRBD2 matching 11 bases. Trimming removed 0 bases from V and 4 bases from J; junction bases left unmatched: 12. The length of the CDR3 is 18 residues. Germline CDR1 is SGHDT and CDR2 is YYEEEE. The CDR3 loop is CASSLVASGGSLSYEQYF. The CDR3 nucleotides read TGTGCCAGCAGCTTGGTCGCTAGCGGGGGGTCCTTGTCGTACGAGCAGTACTTC. Using reference TRBV5-6 and TRBJ2-7 for the parts outside the CDR3, the full variable domain is DAGVTQSPTHLIKTRGQQVTLRCSPKSGHDTVSWYQQALGQGPQFIFQYYEEEERQRGNFPDRFSGHQFPNYSSELNVNALLLGDSALYLCASSLVASGGSLSYEQYFGPGTRLTVT.

CDR3 amino acids: CASSPYATSGANGETQYF. The DNA of the CDR3 is TGTGCCAGCAGCCCATACGCGACTAGCGGGGCGAATGGGGAGACCCAGTACTTC. The chain links TRBV7-2 to TRBJ2-5, with TRBD2 identical over 11 bases. Germline CDR1 SGHTA, CDR2 FQGNSA. The CDR3 is 18 amino acids. J gave up 5 bases and V 5 bases, and 16 bases lay outside the gene matches.

A single count supports this clone. The chain has TRBV6-6 and TRBJ2-7; 10 positions match TRBD1. With 5 bases clipped from V and 7 bases from J, the junction kept 5 bases outside the gene matches. Germline CDR1 and CDR2: MNHNY and SVGAGI (reference sequence). CDR3 length: 13 residues. As DNA, the CDR3 is TGTGCCAGCAGTAACGGACAGGGGGGGGAGCAGTACTTC. Its protein product is CASSNGQGGEQYF.

Only one count was recorded for this clone. The chain recombines TRBV7-8 with TRBJ1-5; 9 bases line up with TRBD1. J lost 0 bases, V lost 5 bases, and 5 bases had no gene match. Germline CDR1 reads SGHVS; CDR2 reads FQNEAQ. CDR3 size: 16 residues. CDR3: CASSKTGGYSNQPQHF. The CDR3 DNA reads TGTGCCAGCAGCAAGACAGGGGGTTATAGCAATCAGCCCCAGCATTTT.

The CDR3 loop is CASSIRDTVYGYTF. The CDR3 nucleotides are TGTGCCAGTAGTATCCGGGACACGGTCTATGGCTACACCTTC. The V and J genes are TRBV19 and TRBJ1-2; TRBD1 might be the D (6 bases). The V end lost 3 bases, the J end lost 4 bases, and 12 bases lay between the germline ends. CDR1 LNHDA and CDR2 SQIVND come from the germline V gene (reference sequence). There are 14 residues in the CDR3.

The CDR3 here is CASSLGELGTPQFF. In DNA form, the CDR3 reads TGTGCCAGCAGCTTAGGAGAGCTAGGGACACCGCAGTTCTTC. This chain connects TRBV7-2 to TRBJ2-1; weak D call: TRBD1 (6 bases). Germline V gene data show CDR1 as SGHTA and CDR2 as FQGNSA. The CDR3 covers 14 residues. V lost 1 base and J 12 bases, leaving 16 bases between the germline ends.

CDR3 region: CASSLEGRAANTEAFF. For the CDR3, the DNA is TGCGCCAGCAGCTTGGAAGGGAGGGCTGCGAACACTGAAGCTTTCTTT. This chain connects TRBV5-1 to TRBJ1-1; D uncertain. Trimming removed 0 bases at V and 1 base at J, with 13 bases between. This CDR3 has 16 residues. The germline gives CDR1 SGHRS, CDR2 YFSETQ.

V and J are TRBV6-5 and TRBJ1-1; 7 bases line up with TRBD1. Germline loops: CDR1 MNHEY, CDR2 SVGAGI. This CDR3 contains 15 residues. Trimming removed 1 base from V and 4 bases from J; junction bases left unmatched: 6. The CDR3 protein is CASSYYPDRVTEAFF. Written as DNA, the CDR3 is TGTGCCAGCAGTTACTATCCCGACAGGGTCACTGAAGCTTTCTTT.

The gene calls are TRBV5-1 and TRBJ1-6, with 7 nucleotides matching TRBD1. CDR3 length equals 16 residues. With V trimmed by 6 bases and J by 6 bases, 12 bases remained unmatched. Looked up from germline, CDR1 is SGHRS and CDR2 is YFSETQ. The CDR3 loop reads CASTVSSQGSNSPLHF. The CDR3 nucleotides read TGCGCCAGCACCGTATCTTCACAGGGGTCTAATTCACCCCTCCACTTT.

V is TRBV24-1 and J is TRBJ2-5; 9 positions agree with TRBD1. After removal of 1 base from V and 4 bases from J, the junction contained 6 bases not matched to a gene. Looked up from germline, CDR1 is KGHDR and CDR2 is SFDVKD. This CDR3 region has 16 residues. CDR3 sequence: CATSDFLDRGLETQYF. CDR3 DNA sequence: TGTGCCACCAGTGATTTTCTGGACAGGGGATTAGAGACCCAGTACTTC.

This clone was seen once. The chain has TRBV20-1 and TRBJ2-1; a possible D gene is TRBD2 (7 bases). The V gene's germline CDR1 is DFQATT and CDR2 SNEGSKA (reference sequence). The CDR3 is 11 residues long. V lost 6 bases and J lost 14, with 17 bases in between. The DNA for the CDR3 is TGCAGTGCCGCGTCGGGGGGCCTAGAGTTCTTC. Amino acids: CSAASGGLEFF.

V and J are TRBV9 and TRBJ2-5, with a weak D call TRBD1 (6 bases). The V end was cut by 0 bases, the J end by 4 bases, with 13 bases between. The germline CDR1 and CDR2 sequences are SGDLS and YYNGEE. CDR3 size: 15 residues. The CDR3 nucleotides are TGTGCCAGCAGCGTAGCCCAGGGGTTCGGAGAGACCCAGTACTTC. It specifies CASSVAQGFGETQYF. Filled out from reference TRBV9 and TRBJ2-5, the complete variable domain reads DSGVTQTPKHLITATGQRVTLRCSPRSGDLSVYWYQQSLDQGLQFLIQYYNGEERAKGNILERFSAQQFPDLHSELNLSSLELGDSALYFCASSVAQGFGETQYFGPGTRLLVL.

The chain employs TRBV4-3 and TRBJ2-3, with 13 positions matching TRBD2. The ends lost 1 base at V and 5 bases at J; junction bases unmatched: 6. CDR1 and CDR2 from the germline V gene are LGHNA and YSLEER. This CDR3 comprises 17 residues. DNA for the CDR3: TGCGCCAGCAGCCAAGGAACTAGCGGGGGGGCAATAGATACGCAGTATTTT. Amino acid sequence: CASSQGTSGGAIDTQYF.

This clone was observed a single time. The V gene is TRBV7-8, the J gene TRBJ1-2; 9 bases agree with TRBD1. The CDR3 has 14 residues. CDR1 is SGHVS, CDR2 FQNEAQ, per germline. The J segment lost 5 bases and the V segment lost 3 bases, leaving 4 bases of the junction unmatched. The CDR3: CASSFQGTGYGYTF. CDR3 nucleotide sequence: TGTGCCAGCAGCTTCCAAGGGACAGGGTATGGCTACACCTTC.

The chain couples TRBV27 to TRBJ2-7; TRBD2 is a possible D gene (5 bases). The CDR3 extends over 14 amino acids. V was shortened by 0 bases and J by 3 bases, with 9 bases between the two germline ends. Germline loops: CDR1 MNHEY, CDR2 SMNVEV (reference sequence). The CDR3 DNA follows: TGTGCCAGCAGTTTATCACCGGGGAACTACGAGCAGTACTTC. It translates to CASSLSPGNYEQYF.

The rearrangement joins TRBV29-1 to TRBJ2-5, with 11 bases aligning to TRBD1. V lost 5 bases and J lost 5; bases outside the gene matches: 1. CDR1 SQVTM and CDR2 ANQGSEA come from the germline V gene. The CDR3 totals 12 residues. The chain's CDR3 is CSVRTGGETQYF. The CDR3 DNA reads as TGCAGCGTTAGGACAGGGGGCGAGACCCAGTACTTC.

The rearrangement uses TRBV10-3 and TRBJ1-1; D may be TRBD1 (6 bases). The germline V and J ends were trimmed by 6 bases and 4 bases, with 12 bases remaining between them. CDR3 size: 13 residues. The germline gives CDR1 ENHRY, CDR2 SYGVKD. The DNA of the CDR3 is TGTGCCATCAGGGTGGCAGGGGCCACTGAAGCTTTCTTT. It codes for CAIRVAGATEAFF.

The CDR3 sequence: CASSRTISAGGYEQYF. CDR3 DNA: TGTGCCAGCAGCCGAACGATTAGCGCCGGGGGCTACGAGCAGTACTTC. The chain links TRBV3-1 (or the pseudogene TRBV3-2) to TRBJ2-7, with D tentatively TRBD2 (6 bases). There are 16 residues in the CDR3. Germline CDR1 reads LGHDT; CDR2 reads YNNKEL (reference sequence). V lost 4 bases, J lost 3 bases, and 19 bases lay in between.

The chain has TRBV5-6 and TRBJ1-5; possible D gene TRBD1, 6 bases. The V end lost 0 bases, the J end lost 1 base, and 8 bases lay between the germline ends. From germline, CDR1 is SGHDT and CDR2 YYEEEE. The CDR3 sequence is 15 residues long. The CDR3 is CASSLGQGSNQPQHF. As DNA, the CDR3 is TGTGCCAGCAGCTTGGGTCAGGGGAGCAATCAGCCCCAGCATTTT.

CDR3 sequence: CASSLGIGGVGTQHF. The CDR3 bases are TGTGCCAGCAGCTTAGGTATAGGGGGAGTAGGGACCCAGCATTTT. The genes are TRBV11-2 and TRBJ1-5; possibly TRBD1 for D (6 bases). The CDR3 sequence is 15 residues long. Between the trimmed V and J ends, which lost 1 base and 11 bases, there was a span of 18 bases. CDR1 is SGHAT and CDR2 is FQNNGV in the germline V gene.

V gene TRBV5-1 combines with J gene TRBJ2-5; possibly TRBD2 for D (5 bases). Germline V CDR1 and CDR2: SGHRS, YFSETQ. This CDR3 region has 15 residues. The V gene lost 1 base and the J gene lost 4 bases, with 14 bases spanning the gap. The CDR3 DNA follows: TGCGCCAGCAGCTTGATGGGAGCCGAGGGAGAGACCCAGTACTTC. Its translation is CASSLMGAEGETQYF.

This clone was observed a handful of times. The CDR3 sequence is CASSFPGQGANEQYF. CDR3 sequence (DNA): TGTGCCAGCAGCTTCCCGGGACAGGGGGCCAACGAGCAGTACTTC. The V and J genes are TRBV7-9 and TRBJ2-7, with 12 bases identical to TRBD1. The junction had 5 bases not matched to a gene; V was cut back by 3 bases and J by 5 bases. CDR3 size: 15 residues. Germline V CDR1 and CDR2: SEHNR, FQNEAQ (reference sequence). Full variable domain (outside the CDR3, taken from reference TRBV7-9 and TRBJ2-7): DTGVSQNPRHKITKRGQNVTFRCDPISEHNRLYWYRQTLGQGPEFLTYFQNEAQLEKSRLLSDRFSAERPKGSFSTLEIQRTEQGDSAMYLCASSFPGQGANEQYFGPGTRLTVT.

The V and J genes are TRBV25-1 and TRBJ2-3, with 9 bases lining up with TRBD2. The CDR3 contains 16 residues. Germline-derived CDR1 and CDR2 are MGHDK and SYGVNS. Trimming took 1 base from V and 6 from J; bases not matched to a gene: 8. The CDR3 sequence is CASSEWRLAVGDTQYF. For the CDR3, the DNA is TGTGCCAGCAGTGAATGGAGACTAGCGGTGGGGGATACGCAGTATTTT.

The chain combines TRBV5-1 with TRBJ2-5; 7 bases align to TRBD2. V lost 3 bases and J lost 5; bases outside the gene matches: 4. Germline CDR1 and CDR2: SGHRS and YFSETQ. The CDR3 has 13 amino acids. The CDR3 spells CASSSGGRETQYF. The CDR3 DNA is TGCGCCAGCAGCTCGGGAGGCCGGGAGACCCAGTACTTC.

This clone appeared a few times. The chain couples TRBV5-1 to TRBJ1-1; TRBD1 matches 11 bases. Trimming took 0 bases from V and 4 from J; bases not matched to a gene: 5. The CDR3 length is 16 residues. Germline CDR1 SGHRS, CDR2 YFSETQ. In DNA form, the CDR3 reads TGCGCCAGCAGCTTGGAGGGACAGGGGGTAGGCACTGAAGCTTTCTTT. It translates to CASSLEGQGVGTEAFF.

The V gene is TRBV4-3, the J gene TRBJ1-2; a possible D gene is TRBD1 (5 bases). From germline, CDR1 is LGHNA and CDR2 YSLEER. The CDR3 spans 15 residues. V lost 4 bases, J lost 6 bases, and 18 bases lay in between. CDR3 region: CASSPRWGAEDGYTF. The CDR3 coding sequence is TGCGCCAGCAGCCCACGGTGGGGCGCCGAGGATGGCTACACCTTC.

The chain recombines TRBV19 with TRBJ2-7; possible D gene TRBD1, 6 bases. Looked up from germline, CDR1 is LNHDA and CDR2 is SQIVND (reference sequence). V lost 5 bases and J lost 3, with 14 bases in between. The CDR3 totals 14 residues. CDR3: CASSGPGTIYEQYF. The DNA of the CDR3 is TGTGCCAGTAGTGGGCCCGGGACAATCTACGAGCAGTACTTC.

This clone was seen once. The V and J genes are TRBV5-1 and TRBJ2-3; 9 bases map to TRBD1. V lost 0 bases to trimming and J lost 2 bases; unmatched junction nucleotides: 4. There are 16 residues in the CDR3. CDR1 is SGHRS and CDR2 is YFSETQ in the germline V gene. The CDR3 DNA reads TGCGCCAGCAGCTTGGGGACAGGGGCCTCCACAGATACGCAGTATTTT. This translates into CASSLGTGASTDTQYF.